This T cell receptor (beta chain) was observed in a study of early T cells in non-severe SARS-CoV-2 infection. Across the study: Sequenced material consisted of bulk RNA (from unsorted whole blood), and chains were unpaired.

Study-wide points: CD4 and private specificities were missed by VDJdb matching, which favored anti-spike CD8 responses.

Unique molecular identifiers were affixed to single, distinct cDNA molecules. TCRdb re-derived calls from the 5' RACE reads in MiXCR, one entry per CDR3 protein. The sample records about 57,000 distinct CDR3 sequences, roughly 10% being singletons. The V segment lost 5 bases and the J segment 4 bases; nucleotides outside the gene matches: 4. The CDR3 is 14 amino acids. Germline V gene data show CDR1 as SGHTA and CDR2 as FQGNSA. This clonotype was seen many times. As yet, its antigen is unknown. The chain uses TRBV7-2 and TRBJ2-3; TRBD2 matches 9 bases. This TCR came from an adult who was a healthcare worker with PCR-confirmed SARS-CoV-2 infection or an uninfected control (not recorded which). The sample was whole blood. The CDR3 DNA sequence: TGTGCCAGCAGCACCTGGACTAGCGCAGATACGCAGTATTTT. Its translation: CASSTWTSADTQYF.